This T cell receptor beta chain was documented in a study of OX40 agonist ivuxolimab in advanced cancers. The CDR3 has 17 residues. CDR1 and CDR2 (germline): SGDLS, YYNGEE. V shed 0 bases, J shed 2 bases, and the junction held 5 bases outside the gene matches. Measured with immunoSEQ multiplex PCR; TCRdb has only the in-frame clones, and not every one. This sample has under 85,000 clones, with more than 75% found just once. Source: CD4+ or CD8+ T cells sorted from blood, taken in a trial of the OX40 agonist ivuxolimab. The J gene is TRBJ2-3, the V gene TRBV9; the match to TRBD2 covers 11 bases. This sequence was found in an adult with an advanced solid tumor such as melanoma, head and neck, liver or kidney cancer. DNA for the CDR3: TGTGCCAGCAGCGTAGAACTAGCGGGAGCCTCCACAGATACGCAGTATTTT. It codes for CASSVELAGASTDTQYF.